Listed below are T cell receptor beta chains from one sample, sequenced in a study of blood T cell repertoires in COVID-19. Generated by immunoSEQ multiplex PCR, the TCRdb table keeps only in-frame clones and is missing some. The table records 350,000 to 450,000 clones, approximately 90% of them present only once. Input material: PBMCs or T cells enriched from blood (not recorded which). The receptors originated from a woman between 35 and 50 years old who had been exposed to COVID-19. Each CDR3 is given with its conserved first and last residue.

V gene	J gene	CDR3 protein
TRBV18	TRBJ2-7	CASSQPGQLPSHEQYF
TRBV3-1/TRBV3-2	TRBJ1-3	CASSQGDTHLSGNTIYF
TRBV9	TRBJ2-5	CASSARLAVETQYF
TRBV11-3	TRBJ1-1	CASSLEAGGKVAFF
TRBV21-1	TRBJ1-2	CASSEVTGGHKFYGYTF
TRBV3-1/TRBV3-2	TRBJ2-7	CASSQDGVAVDF
TRBV25-1	TRBJ1-1	CASRTGITEAFF
TRBV30	TRBJ2-1	CAWSLGLAGGKYNEQFF
TRBV7-6	TRBJ1-4	CASSLTNRGGLGEKLFF
TRBV10-2	TRBJ2-7	CASSGSGPGGEQYF
TRBV7-6	TRBJ2-1	CASSLFLRGGEQFF
TRBV19	TRBJ2-2	CASSTGLAGGYPPGELFF
TRBV7-9	TRBJ2-7	CASPARLGYF
TRBV27	TRBJ1-2	CASSLRVNYGYTF
TRBV4-3	TRBJ2-3	CASSQENRGPDTQYF
TRBV5-1	TRBJ2-7	CASSLTSSYEQYF
TRBV20-1	TRBJ2-5	CSASFTGVQETQYF
TRBV3-1/TRBV3-2	TRBJ2-7	CASSPSAGRSYEQYF
TRBV5-1	TRBJ2-5	CASSLHGTSGTGETQYF
TRBV24-1	TRBJ1-5	CATSDTDSVQPQHF
TRBV3-1/TRBV3-2	TRBJ2-7	CASSQTPGQFYEQYF
TRBV7-9	TRBJ2-2	CASSGRETDTGELFF
TRBV11-2	TRBJ1-6	CASSRDRTSPLHF
TRBV3-1/TRBV3-2	TRBJ1-3	CASIRDIRGNTIYF
TRBV3-1/TRBV3-2	TRBJ1-3	CASSQAPAGSSGNTIYF
TRBV7-2	TRBJ1-2	CASSHPIANYGYTF
TRBV19	TRBJ1-5	CASKTGGGGNQPQHF
TRBV5-1	TRBJ2-5	CASSLGSGAQETQYF
TRBV27	TRBJ1-5	CASSLSPPSRQPQHF
TRBV5-6	TRBJ1-1	CASRAGAGTEAFF
TRBV6-6	TRBJ2-5	CASSYPQGTQYF
TRBV18	TRBJ2-5	CASSLVQQETQYF
TRBV19	TRBJ2-1	CASSTTSGDYNEQFF
TRBV11-3	TRBJ1-2	CASSVTRTALAYGYTF
TRBV3-1/TRBV3-2	TRBJ2-6	CASSQGSGGSGANVLTF
TRBV7-9	TRBJ1-2	CASGHERTGPSTF
TRBV14	TRBJ2-1	CASSLLGASGDEQFF
TRBV7-3	TRBJ2-7	CASSRDRLAPIDEQYF
TRBV19	TRBJ1-2	CASSMAGGWNYGYTF
TRBV6-6	TRBJ2-1	CATGGGVDEQFF
TRBV11-2	TRBJ2-3	CASSLRLAASTDTQYF
TRBV7-9	TRBJ1-1	CASSQSRGFFNTEAFF
TRBV5-1	TRBJ1-5	CASSRTGDPNQPQHF
TRBV5-1	TRBJ2-1	CASSLRQGANEQFF
TRBV15	TRBJ2-1	CATSPHQGAEQFF
TRBV6-2/TRBV6-3	TRBJ2-1	CASSYSGGGAQEQFF
TRBV7-9	TRBJ1-2	CASSRAQSYGYTF
TRBV3-1/TRBV3-2	TRBJ2-3	CASSQGGNTDTQYF
TRBV6-4	TRBJ1-1	CASSDSVQLNTEAFF
TRBV19	TRBJ1-2	CASSILTGRPNYGYTF
TRBV7-3	TRBJ1-1	CASSLQRYTEAFF